This entry features one T cell receptor (beta chain) sequence. Its matching antigen is unknown. These data are taken from a study of OX40 agonist ivuxolimab in advanced cancers. As for the study in general: At approximately 83% male, the cohort had a mean age of 60 years, ranging from about 23 to 79. Study-level points and caveats: CD4+ and CD8+ blood T cells expanded clonally by week 6 at 0.1 to 3.0 mg/kg.

The CDR3 length is 13 residues. V dropped 2 bases and J dropped 8; count of bases not matched to a gene: 3. CDR1 SNHLY and CDR2 FYNNEI come from the germline V gene. Exclusion of a patient followed from autoimmune disease history or systemic immunosuppression. Blood got drawn at baseline, again on cycle 4 day 1, and then on cycle 7 day 1. Here immunoSEQ multiplex PCR was the method, and the copy in TCRdb shows in-frame clones only, minus some. This sample has roughly 60,000 clones, with 85% found just once. The chain links TRBV2 to TRBJ1-2, with 9 bases aligning to TRBD1. The sequencing used CD4+ or CD8+ T cells sorted from blood, collected in a trial of the OX40 agonist ivuxolimab. The receptor was isolated from an adult with an advanced solid tumor such as melanoma, head and neck, liver or kidney cancer. CDR3 region: CASSEPGTGGYTF. CDR3 DNA: TGTGCCAGCAGTGAACCTGGGACAGGGGGCTACACCTTC. Drawing the rest from reference TRBV2 and TRBJ1-2, the complete variable domain is EPEVTQTPSHQVTQMGQEVILRCVPISNHLYFYWYRQILGQKVEFLVSFYNNEISEKSEIFDDQFSVERPDGSNFTLKIRSTKLEDSAMYFCASSEPGTGGYTFGSGTRLTVV.